Listed below are T cell receptor beta chains from one sample, sequenced in a study of beta chain features in type 1 diabetes. TCRdb keeps only in-frame clones here, not all; method: immunoSEQ multiplex PCR. The sample has hundreds of thousands of clones, about an eighth seen once; the top ten hold 0.04% to 0.05%. Sequenced sample: naive CD4+ T cells from blood. These receptors all come from a woman aged 18-35 years in good health. The CDR3 runs from the conserved cysteine through the conserved F or W. The order of the fields is CDR3 protein, CDR3 DNA, clone size, J gene, V gene, D gene. D genes are given only for firm matches. Not every row has a clone size; where given, it reads once, few, many or a size class.

CASSLGTGIYTEAFF	TGTGCCAGCAGCTTGGGGACAGGGATTTACACTGAAGCTTTCTTT	NA	TRBJ1-1	TRBV7-9	TRBD1
CASSLGRGIGEQYF	TGTGCCAGCAGCTTAGGGAGGGGAATTGGCGAGCAGTACTTC	few	TRBJ2-7	TRBV7-9	NA
CASSVGRAAGTIYF	TGTGCCAGCAGCGTAGGTCGTGCGGCCGGCACCATATATTTT	few	TRBJ1-3	TRBV9	NA
CASTKGGLGNTIYF	TGTGCCAGCACGAAGGGGGGCCTCGGAAACACCATATATTTT	NA	TRBJ1-3	TRBV13	NA
CASSDRGPIEKLFF	TGTGCCAGCAGTGATAGGGGGCCAATTGAAAAACTGTTTTTT	few	TRBJ1-4	TRBV25-1	TRBD1
CASRDYSNQPQHF	TGTGCCAGTAGGGACTATAGCAATCAGCCCCAGCATTTT	few	TRBJ1-5	TRBV19	NA
CASSQDEGHEQFF	TGCGCCAGCAGCCAAGACGAGGGCCATGAGCAGTTCTTC	few	TRBJ2-1	TRBV4-3	NA
CAIALASSYNEQFF	TGTGCCATCGCACTAGCGAGCTCCTACAATGAGCAGTTCTTC	few	TRBJ2-1	TRBV2	TRBD2
CASSPGRRETQYF	TGTGCCAGCAGCCCGGGTCGAAGGGAGACCCAGTACTTC	NA	TRBJ2-5	TRBV7-3	NA
CASSPTDYGYTF	TGTGCCAGCTCACCGACGGACTATGGCTACACCTTC	NA	TRBJ1-2	TRBV18	NA
CASSHRTWGVYGYTF	TGTGCCAGCAGCCATAGGACGTGGGGAGTATATGGCTACACCTTC	NA	TRBJ1-2	TRBV14	NA
CASSDVHVVQTGELFF	TGTGCCAGCAGTGATGTACACGTCGTTCAAACCGGGGAGCTGTTTTTT	NA	TRBJ2-2	TRBV25-1	NA
CASSERLAGGRNTQYF	TGCGCCAGCAGTGAGCGTCTAGCGGGGGGGCGAAATACGCAGTATTTT	NA	TRBJ2-3	TRBV10-2	TRBD2
CASSAQGASYQPQHF	TGTGCCAGCAGTGCACAGGGGGCATCCTATCAGCCCCAGCATTTT	NA	TRBJ1-5	TRBV7-2	TRBD1
CASSPQGLAKNIQYF	TGTGCCAGCTCACCACAGGGGCTAGCCAAAAACATTCAGTACTTC	few	TRBJ2-4	TRBV18	NA
CASSSRQGPEAFF	TGTGCCAGCAGCTCCAGACAGGGCCCTGAAGCTTTCTTT	NA	TRBJ1-1	TRBV5-6	TRBD1
CATQGGSDNQPQHF	TGTGCAACCCAAGGGGGTTCAGACAATCAGCCCCAGCATTTT	few	TRBJ1-5	TRBV28	NA
CASSLLRGSYNEQFF	TGTGCCAGCAGCTTATTGAGAGGCTCCTACAATGAGCAGTTCTTC	NA	TRBJ2-1	TRBV7-2	NA
CSVATGEGTEAFF	TGCAGCGTCGCTACAGGGGAGGGCACTGAAGCTTTCTTT	many	TRBJ1-1	TRBV29-1	TRBD1
CASSLASLKTQYF	TGTGCCAGCAGCTTAGCTTCTCTGAAGACCCAGTACTTC	few	TRBJ2-5	TRBV7-9	NA
CAISESADYNEQFF	TGTGCCATCAGTGAGTCGGCGGACTACAATGAGCAGTTCTTC	many	TRBJ2-1	TRBV10-3	NA
CATSRDERYTDTQYF	TGTGCCACCAGCAGAGATGAGCGGTACACAGATACGCAGTATTTT	few	TRBJ2-3	TRBV15	NA
CAWSWGYEQYF	TGTGCCTGGAGTTGGGGATACGAGCAGTACTTC	few	TRBJ2-7	TRBV30	NA
CASSKGHFRAGELFF	TGTGCCAGCAGCAAGGGACATTTTAGGGCCGGGGAGCTGTTTTTT	NA	TRBJ2-2	TRBV7-2	NA
CAVIAGNTGELFF	TGTGCGGTTATTGCCGGGAACACCGGGGAGCTGTTTTTT	few	TRBJ2-2	TRBV7-7	NA
CAWSVRSQPQHF	TGTGCCTGGAGTGTAAGGAGCCAGCCCCAGCATTTT	NA	TRBJ1-5	TRBV30	NA
CASSPIGQPQHF	TGTGCCAGCAGCCCCATAGGCCAGCCCCAGCATTTT	few	TRBJ1-5	TRBV7-6	NA
CASSLGRGPTFRKETQYF	TGTGCCAGCAGCTTAGGCCGGGGGCCCACTTTTCGAAAAGAGACCCAGTACTTC	once	TRBJ2-5	TRBV5-8	NA
CAWSVPGSTNEKLFF	TGTGCCTGGAGTGTACCCGGCTCAACTAATGAAAAACTGTTTTTT	few	TRBJ1-4	TRBV30	NA
CSARGLGAGSF	TGCAGTGCTAGGGGCTTAGGAGCGGGATCTTTT	NA	TRBJ1-1	TRBV20-1	NA
CASSRGGQYNEQFF	TGTGCCAGCAGTCGGGGGGGCCAATACAATGAGCAGTTCTTC	few	TRBJ2-1	TRBV28	TRBD2
CASSFLRVAGELFF	TGTGCCAGCAGCTTTCTGAGGGTGGCCGGGGAGCTGTTTTTT	NA	TRBJ2-2	TRBV11-3	NA
CASSMGRYNYGYTF	TGTGCCAGCAGTATGGGGAGATATAACTATGGCTACACCTTC	NA	TRBJ1-2	TRBV2	NA
CASSQTIERGAETQYF	TGCGCCAGCAGCCAAACGATTGAGCGGGGGGCAGAGACCCAGTACTTC	NA	TRBJ2-5	TRBV4-3	TRBD2
CASSAGLAEYEQYF	TGTGCCAGCAGCGCGGGACTAGCGGAATACGAGCAGTACTTC	NA	TRBJ2-7	TRBV7-6	TRBD2
CASRQWETQYF	TGTGCCAGTAGACAGTGGGAGACCCAGTACTTC	few	TRBJ2-5	TRBV19	NA
CASSYTGADTQYF	TGTGCCAGCAGTTACACAGGGGCAGATACGCAGTATTTT	NA	TRBJ2-3	TRBV6-6	TRBD1
CASRTAVGDTEAFF	TGTGCCAGCCGCACAGCCGTCGGGGATACTGAAGCTTTCTTT	NA	TRBJ1-1	TRBV5-4	NA
CASSVLSQGLNEQFF	TGTGCCAGCAGCGTACTATCGCAGGGTCTCAATGAGCAGTTCTTC	NA	TRBJ2-1	TRBV9	NA
CATSRDRTNTEAFF	TGTGCCACCAGCAGAGATCGGACGAACACTGAAGCTTTCTTT	once	TRBJ1-1	TRBV15	NA
CASSYRDGNSPLHF	TGTGCCAGCAGTTACCGTGATGGGAATTCACCCCTCCACTTT	NA	TRBJ1-6	TRBV27	NA
CASSPASIRETQYF	TGTGCCAGCTCACCCGCTAGCATTCGGGAGACCCAGTACTTC	NA	TRBJ2-5	TRBV18	NA
CASIIGSMNTEAFF	TGTGCCAGCATCATAGGTAGTATGAACACTGAAGCTTTCTTT	NA	TRBJ1-1	TRBV7-9	NA
CASSLGFGQGNSPLHF	TGCGCCAGCAGCTTGGGCTTTGGACAGGGTAATTCACCCCTCCACTTT	NA	TRBJ1-6	TRBV5-1	TRBD1
CATSGSRTTEAFF	TGTGCCACCAGCGGGAGTAGAACTACTGAAGCTTTCTTT	few	TRBJ1-1	TRBV15	NA
CASSGYQETQYF	TGTGCCAGTAGTGGCTACCAAGAGACCCAGTACTTC	few	TRBJ2-5	TRBV19	NA
CAITGRPVADTQYF	TGTGCCATCACCGGCAGGCCGGTAGCAGATACGCAGTATTTT	few	TRBJ2-3	TRBV10-3	NA
CASSPPEGLYGYTF	TGTGCCAGCAGCCCCCCCGAAGGGCTCTATGGCTACACCTTC	few	TRBJ1-2	TRBV7-2	NA